The 15 T cell receptor beta chains reported below all come from one sample, sequenced in a study of beta chain features in type 1 diabetes. As every portion of the isolated RNA was reverse transcribed, the sequencing read expressed TCRB transcripts. The protocol was immunoSEQ multiplex PCR, while the TCRdb copy is restricted to in-frame clones and leaves out a portion. This table has approximately 250,000 clones, 13% to 15% appearing once. What was sequenced was naive CD4+ T cells from blood. The receptor set was obtained from a woman aged 40 to 50 in good health.

This clone has just a few counts. This rearrangement joins TRBV4-3 to TRBJ1-5; 8 bases match TRBD1. The V and J ends lost 0 bases and 4 bases, in that order; junction bases with no gene match: 2. This CDR3 is built from 15 residues. Germline V gene sequence: CDR1 LGHNA, CDR2 YSLEER. CDR3 nucleotides: TGCGCCAGCAGCCAAGAGTACAGGGGGAATCAGCCCCAGCATTTT. Its protein product is CASSQEYRGNQPQHF.

The rearrangement links TRBV7-2 to TRBJ1-4, with D tentatively TRBD1 (6 bases). The CDR3 spans 15 residues. Germline CDR1 is SGHTA and CDR2 is FQGNSA. Trimming removed 4 bases from V and 4 bases from J, with 13 bases in between. The CDR3 region has the DNA TGTGCCAGCAGCTCGAGAGCGGGACATAATGAAAAACTGTTTTTT. Its protein product is CASSSRAGHNEKLFF.

The chain is built from TRBV18 and TRBJ1-6; 7 nucleotides align to TRBD1. The V gene end was trimmed by 3 bases and the J gene end by 5 bases; junction bases not matched to a gene: 1. Germline values: CDR1 KGHSH, CDR2 LQKENI. The CDR3 spans 14 residues. CDR3 DNA sequence: TGTGCCAGCTCACCGGGACAGAATAATTCACCCCTCCACTTT. Its translation: CASSPGQNNSPLHF.

The chain links TRBV9 to TRBJ2-3; possibly TRBD2 for D (6 bases). V was trimmed by 0 bases and J by 2 bases, leaving 7 bases between them. The germline CDR1 and CDR2 sequences are SGDLS and YYNGEE. CDR3 length: 14 residues. CDR3 residues: CASSVGRDTDTQYF. Here the CDR3 DNA reads TGTGCCAGCAGCGTAGGGCGGGACACAGATACGCAGTATTTT.

This clone was detected a few times. The chain has TRBV5-4 and TRBJ2-7; D is uncertain. The germline gives CDR1 SGHNT, CDR2 YYREEE (reference sequence). The CDR3 contains 14 residues. V dropped 0 bases and J dropped 0 bases, with 7 bases sitting between them. The DNA of the CDR3 is TGTGCCAGCAGCTTGGAGCTGAACTCCTACGAGCAGTACTTC. Protein sequence: CASSLELNSYEQYF.

The CDR3 coding sequence is TGTGCCAGTAGTATACCAGGCAGAATTCAAGAGACCCAGTACTTC. This translates into CASSIPGRIQETQYF. This rearrangement joins TRBV19 to TRBJ2-5; no reliable D call. V dropped 2 bases and J dropped 2 bases, with 12 bases sitting between them. CDR3 length: 15 amino acids. The germline V gene encodes CDR1 LNHDA and CDR2 SQIVND (reference sequence).

There are a few counts of this clone. The chain combines TRBV9 with TRBJ1-1; TRBD1 matches 7 bases. The length of the CDR3 is 15 residues. Germline CDR1 reads SGDLS; CDR2 reads YYNGEE. The trim removed 1 base at V and 5 bases at J, leaving 8 bases unmatched. The CDR3, as DNA: TGTGCCAGCAGCGTAAGGTCGGGACAGCTTACTGAAGCTTTCTTT. This gives the protein CASSVRSGQLTEAFF.

This chain links TRBV4-1 with TRBJ1-1, with a tentative D call TRBD1 (5 bases). V was shortened by 3 bases and J by 0 bases, with 11 bases between the two germline ends. The CDR3 has 15 residues. The germline V gene has CDR1 MGHRA and CDR2 YSYEKL. The CDR3 DNA reads TGCGCCAGCAGCCAGCCTACAGGCTTGAACACTGAAGCTTTCTTT. It encodes CASSQPTGLNTEAFF.

This chain links TRBV6-5 with TRBJ2-5; possible D gene TRBD1, 5 bases. Trimming removed 2 bases from V and 2 bases from J, with 9 bases in between. The CDR3 extends over 14 amino acids. Germline CDR1 reads MNHEY; CDR2 reads SVGAGI. CDR3 loop: CASSYPDSQETQYF. DNA of the CDR3: TGTGCCAGCAGTTACCCTGACAGTCAAGAGACCCAGTACTTC.

In its sample, this clone was seen many times. The CDR3 DNA reads TGTGCCAGCTCACCCGAGTTATCTGAAGCTTTCTTT. It is translated as CASSPELSEAFF. The gene calls are TRBV18 and TRBJ1-1; no firm D call. Trimming took 3 bases from V and 6 from J, leaving 8 bases between them. This CDR3 has 12 amino acids. From germline, CDR1 is KGHSH and CDR2 LQKENI. Full variable domain (rest looked up from reference TRBV18 and TRBJ1-1): NAGVMQNPRHLVRRRGQEARLRCSPMKGHSHVYWYRQLPEEGLKFMVYLQKENIIDESGMPKERFSAEFPKEGPSILRIQQVVRGDSAAYFCASSPELSEAFFGQGTRLTVV.

The CDR3 DNA is TGTGCCAGCAGCGTAGCTACGTCGGGAAGCTCCTACGAGCAGTACTTC. Amino acid sequence: CASSVATSGSSYEQYF. V and J are TRBV9 and TRBJ2-7; possibly TRBD2 for D (5 bases). The CDR3 has 16 amino acids. Germline values: CDR1 SGDLS, CDR2 YYNGEE. The germline V and J ends were trimmed by 0 bases and 0 bases, with 13 bases remaining between them.

The chain recombines TRBV19 with TRBJ2-7; TRBD1 aligns across 7 bases. The trim removed 3 bases at V and 3 bases at J, leaving 5 bases unmatched. The germline V gene encodes CDR1 LNHDA and CDR2 SQIVND (reference sequence). The CDR3 runs 14 residues. The DNA for the CDR3 is TGTGCCAGTAGTATCCGTCCAGGGGGCTACGAGCAGTACTTC. It codes for CASSIRPGGYEQYF.

This clone was counted only a few times. The chain uses TRBV5-1 and TRBJ2-3; D not resolved. Trimming took off 3 bases at V and 1 base at J, with 6 bases between the two ends. CDR1 and CDR2 from the germline V gene are SGHRS and YFSETQ. The CDR3 totals 13 residues. The CDR3 is CASSSQGTDTQYF. Here the CDR3 DNA reads TGCGCCAGCAGCTCGCAGGGCACAGATACGCAGTATTTT.

CDR3 sequence reads: CASSPPRERGGYEQFF. In DNA, the CDR3 is TGTGCCAGCTCACCCCCCCGAGAGCGGGGGGGCTATGAGCAGTTCTTC. The chain carries TRBV18 and TRBJ2-1; 10 bases match TRBD2. The V and J ends lost 3 bases and 8 bases, in that order; junction bases with no gene match: 10. The CDR3 consists of 16 residues. Germline CDR1 reads KGHSH; CDR2 reads LQKENI. Filled out from reference TRBV18 and TRBJ2-1, the complete variable domain reads NAGVMQNPRHLVRRRGQEARLRCSPMKGHSHVYWYRQLPEEGLKFMVYLQKENIIDESGMPKERFSAEFPKEGPSILRIQQVVRGDSAAYFCASSPPRERGGYEQFFGPGTRLTVL.

This chain connects TRBV6-5 to TRBJ2-7; D might be TRBD2 (7 bases). The CDR3 has 15 residues. With 10 bases removed from V and 6 bases from J, the gap between germline ends came to 25 bases. The germline V gene has CDR1 MNHEY and CDR2 SVGAGI. The CDR3 sequence is CATGGIGGLTTEQYF. The CDR3 nucleotides are TGTGCCACCGGGGGCATCGGGGGGCTGACAACCGAGCAGTACTTC.